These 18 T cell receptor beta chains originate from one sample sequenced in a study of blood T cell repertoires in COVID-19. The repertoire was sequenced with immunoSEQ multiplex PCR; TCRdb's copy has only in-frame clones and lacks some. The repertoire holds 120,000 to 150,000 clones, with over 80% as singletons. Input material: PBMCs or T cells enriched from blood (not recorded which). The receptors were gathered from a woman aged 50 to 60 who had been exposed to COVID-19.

The CDR3 sequence: CASSRAGTRGGEAFF. The CDR3, as DNA: TGTGCCAGCAGTAGGGCAGGGACCAGGGGTGGTGAAGCTTTCTTT. The rearrangement links TRBV27 to TRBJ1-1, with D maybe TRBD1 (6 bases). Germline lookup yields CDR1 MNHEY and CDR2 SMNVEV (reference sequence). CDR3 length: 15 residues. Trimming took 5 bases from V and 7 from J, leaving 20 bases between them.

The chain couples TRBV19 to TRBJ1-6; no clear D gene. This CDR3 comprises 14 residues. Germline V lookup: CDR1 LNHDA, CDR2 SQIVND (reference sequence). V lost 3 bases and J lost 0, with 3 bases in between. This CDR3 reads CASSISSYNSPLHF. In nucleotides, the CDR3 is TGTGCCAGTAGTATCAGCTCCTATAATTCACCCCTCCACTTT.

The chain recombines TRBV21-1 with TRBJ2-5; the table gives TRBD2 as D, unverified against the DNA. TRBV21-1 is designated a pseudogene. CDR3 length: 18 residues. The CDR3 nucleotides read TGTGCCAGCAGCAAAGATGTCGACCGCGGGGGAACTGAAGAGACCCAGTACTTC. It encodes CASSKDVDRGGTEETQYF.

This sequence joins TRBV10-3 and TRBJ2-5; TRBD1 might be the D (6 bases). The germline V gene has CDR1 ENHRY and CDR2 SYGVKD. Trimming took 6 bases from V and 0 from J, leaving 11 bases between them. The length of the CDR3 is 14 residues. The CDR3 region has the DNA TGTGCCATCAGAGCGGACAGATACCAAGAGACCCAGTACTTC. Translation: CAIRADRYQETQYF.

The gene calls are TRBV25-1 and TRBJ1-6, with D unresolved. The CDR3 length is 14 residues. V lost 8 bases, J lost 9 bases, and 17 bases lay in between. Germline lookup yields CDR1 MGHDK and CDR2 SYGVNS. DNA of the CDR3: TGTGCCAGCCGCAAGGAAGACATCTTTTCACCCCTCCACTTT. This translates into CASRKEDIFSPLHF.

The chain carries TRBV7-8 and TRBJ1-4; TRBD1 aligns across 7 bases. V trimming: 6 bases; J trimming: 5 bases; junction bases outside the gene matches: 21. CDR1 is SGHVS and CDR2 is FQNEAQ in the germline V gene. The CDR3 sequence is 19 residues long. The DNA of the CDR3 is TGTGCCAGCAGGGTGACAGGGATGAGAGATACGCAACTAAATGAAAAACTGTTTTTT. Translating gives CASRVTGMRDTQLNEKLFF. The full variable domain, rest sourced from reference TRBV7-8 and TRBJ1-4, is GAGVSQSPRYKVAKRGQDVALRCDPISGHVSLFWYQQALGQGPEFLTYFQNEAQLDKSGLPSDRFFAERPEGSVSTLKIQRTQQEDSAVYLCASRVTGMRDTQLNEKLFFGSGTQLSVL.

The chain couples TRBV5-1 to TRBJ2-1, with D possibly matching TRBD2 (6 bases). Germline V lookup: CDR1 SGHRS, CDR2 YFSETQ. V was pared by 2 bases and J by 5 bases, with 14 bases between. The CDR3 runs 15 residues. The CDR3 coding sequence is TGCGCCAGCAGCTTTGGAGGGGCGGCCGACAATGAGCAGTTCTTC. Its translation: CASSFGGAADNEQFF.

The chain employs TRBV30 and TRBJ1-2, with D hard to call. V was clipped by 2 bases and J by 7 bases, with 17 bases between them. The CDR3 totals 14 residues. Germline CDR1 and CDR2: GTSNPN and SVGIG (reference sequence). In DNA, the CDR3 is TGTGCCTGGAGTTACCCGCCGGGGATGAGTGGCTACACCTTC. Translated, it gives CAWSYPPGMSGYTF.

CDR3 sequence: CASSQNQGRHF. CDR3 bases: TGCGCCAGCAGTCAAAACCAGGGCCGGCATTTT. This sequence joins TRBV23-1 and TRBJ1-5, with a tentative D call TRBD1 (5 bases). TRBV23-1 is noted as an ORF with a role that remains uncertain. V was clipped by 2 bases and J by 15 bases, with 11 bases between them. There are 11 residues in the CDR3.

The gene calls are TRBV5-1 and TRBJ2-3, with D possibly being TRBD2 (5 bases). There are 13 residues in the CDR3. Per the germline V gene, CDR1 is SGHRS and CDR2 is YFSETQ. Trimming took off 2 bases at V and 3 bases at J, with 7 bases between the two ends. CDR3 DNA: TGCGCCAGCAGCTTTACGGGGACAGATACGCAGTATTTT. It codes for CASSFTGTDTQYF.

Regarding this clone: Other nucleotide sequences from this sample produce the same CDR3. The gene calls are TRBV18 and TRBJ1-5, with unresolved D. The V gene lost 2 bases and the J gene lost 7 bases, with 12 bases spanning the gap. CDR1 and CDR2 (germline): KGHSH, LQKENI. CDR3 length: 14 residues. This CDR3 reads CASSPGTGDQPQHF. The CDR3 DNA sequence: TGTGCCAGCTCACCAGGCACGGGAGACCAGCCCCAGCATTTT.

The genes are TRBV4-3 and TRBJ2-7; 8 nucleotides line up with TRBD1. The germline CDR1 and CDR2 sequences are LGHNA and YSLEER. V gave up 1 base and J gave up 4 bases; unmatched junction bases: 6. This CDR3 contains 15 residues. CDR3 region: CASSQVGDRLYEQYF. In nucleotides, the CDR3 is TGCGCCAGCAGCCAAGTAGGGGACAGGTTGTACGAGCAGTACTTC.

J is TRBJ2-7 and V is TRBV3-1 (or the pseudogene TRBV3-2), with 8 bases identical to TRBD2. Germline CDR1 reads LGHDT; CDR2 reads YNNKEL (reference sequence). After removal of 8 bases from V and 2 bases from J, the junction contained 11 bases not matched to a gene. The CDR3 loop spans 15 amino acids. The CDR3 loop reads CASQRGSGVTYEQYF. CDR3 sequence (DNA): TGTGCCAGCCAACGGGGTAGCGGGGTTACCTACGAGCAGTACTTC.

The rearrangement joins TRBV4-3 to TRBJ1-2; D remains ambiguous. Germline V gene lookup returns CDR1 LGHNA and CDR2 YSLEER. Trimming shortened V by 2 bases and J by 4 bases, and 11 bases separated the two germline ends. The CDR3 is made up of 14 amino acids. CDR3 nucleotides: TGCGCCAGCAGCCAAAGTATAACTTCCTATGGCTACACCTTC. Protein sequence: CASSQSITSYGYTF.

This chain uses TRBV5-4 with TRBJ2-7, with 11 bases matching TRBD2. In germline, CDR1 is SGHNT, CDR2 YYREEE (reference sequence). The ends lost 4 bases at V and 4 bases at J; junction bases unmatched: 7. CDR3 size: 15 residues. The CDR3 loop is CASSGQGTSGYEQYF. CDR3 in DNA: TGTGCCAGCAGCGGACAAGGGACTAGCGGATACGAGCAGTACTTC.

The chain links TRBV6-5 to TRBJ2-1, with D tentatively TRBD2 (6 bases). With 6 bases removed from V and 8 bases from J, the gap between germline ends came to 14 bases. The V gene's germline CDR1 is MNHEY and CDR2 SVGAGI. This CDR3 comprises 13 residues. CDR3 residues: CASSPGLGDEQFF. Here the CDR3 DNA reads TGTGCCAGCAGCCCGGGACTGGGGGATGAGCAGTTCTTC.

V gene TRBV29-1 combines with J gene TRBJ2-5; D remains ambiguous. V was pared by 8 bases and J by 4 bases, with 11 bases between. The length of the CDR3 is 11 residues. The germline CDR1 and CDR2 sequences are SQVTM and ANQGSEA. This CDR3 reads CSIDPGETQYF. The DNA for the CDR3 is TGCAGCATCGATCCAGGAGAGACCCAGTACTTC.

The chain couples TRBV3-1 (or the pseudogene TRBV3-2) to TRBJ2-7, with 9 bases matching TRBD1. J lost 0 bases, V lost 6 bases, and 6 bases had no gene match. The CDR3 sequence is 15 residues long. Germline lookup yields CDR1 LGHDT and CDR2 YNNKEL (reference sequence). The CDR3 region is CASRPGDRDSYEQYF. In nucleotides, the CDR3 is TGTGCCAGCAGACCCGGGGACAGGGACTCCTACGAGCAGTACTTC.